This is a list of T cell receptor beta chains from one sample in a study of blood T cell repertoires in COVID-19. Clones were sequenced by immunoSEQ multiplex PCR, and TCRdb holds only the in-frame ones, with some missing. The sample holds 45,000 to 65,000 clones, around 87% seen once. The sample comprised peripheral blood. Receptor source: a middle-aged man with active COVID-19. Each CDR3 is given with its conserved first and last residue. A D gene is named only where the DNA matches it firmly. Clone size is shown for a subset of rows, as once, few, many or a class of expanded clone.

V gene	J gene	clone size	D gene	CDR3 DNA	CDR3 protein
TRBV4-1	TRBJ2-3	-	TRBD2	TGCGCCAGCAGCCAAGATCGAGGCGGGAGGGCCACAGATACGCAGTATTTT	CASSQDRGGRATDTQYF
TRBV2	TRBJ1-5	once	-	TGTGCCAGCACCGAGGGAAGTCAGCCCCAGCATTTT	CASTEGSQPQHF
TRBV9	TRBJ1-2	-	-	TGTGCCAGCAGCTCGTATTTGGGCTACACCTTC	CASSSYLGYTF
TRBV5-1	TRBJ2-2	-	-	TGCGCCAGCAGCCCGGTACCCACCGGGGAGCTGTTTTTT	CASSPVPTGELFF
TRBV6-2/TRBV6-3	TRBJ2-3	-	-	TGTGCCAGCAGTTTGCGCCCAGATACGCAGTATTTT	CASSLRPDTQYF
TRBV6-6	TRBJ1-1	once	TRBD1	TGTGCCAGCAGAAAGGGGACAGGGGGTAAGAACACTGAAGCTTTCTTT	CASRKGTGGKNTEAFF
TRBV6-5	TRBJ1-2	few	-	TGTGCCAGCAGTTACTCTGCGGGATTGGATGGCTACACCTTC	CASSYSAGLDGYTF
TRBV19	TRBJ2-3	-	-	TGTGCCAGTAGTTTCGACAGAGGTTCACAGGATACGCAGTATTTT	CASSFDRGSQDTQYF
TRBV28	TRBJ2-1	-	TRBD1	TGTGCCAGCACCGTGGACAGGGGCTCCTACAATGAGCAGTTCTTC	CASTVDRGSYNEQFF
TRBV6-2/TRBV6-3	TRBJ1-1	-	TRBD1	TGTGCCAGCAGTTTGGAGACAGGGAATATGAACACTGAAGCTTTCTTT	CASSLETGNMNTEAFF
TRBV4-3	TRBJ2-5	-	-	TGCGCCAGCAGCCAAGAGAGGGCATCCGAGGGGACCCAGTACTTC	CASSQERASEGTQYF
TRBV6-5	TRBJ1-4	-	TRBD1	TGTGCCAGCGGGGACAGGCCTAATGAAAAACTGTTTTTT	CASGDRPNEKLFF
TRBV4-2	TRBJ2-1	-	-	TGTGCCAGCAGCCAAGAGGGGGGCTCCTACAATGAGCAGTTCTTC	CASSQEGGSYNEQFF
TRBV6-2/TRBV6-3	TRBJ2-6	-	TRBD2	TGTGCCAGCAGTTACTGGGGGGGAACTAACGGGGCCAACGTCCTGACTTTC	CASSYWGGTNGANVLTF
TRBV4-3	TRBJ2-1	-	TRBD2	TGCGCCAGCAGCCAAGCTACCGGACTAGCGGGAGGGCCGCTCTCCTACAATGAGCAGTTCTTC	CASSQATGLAGGPLSYNEQFF
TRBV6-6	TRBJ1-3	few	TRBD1	TGTGCCAGCAGCAACAGGGGGTCGAACACCATATATTTT	CASSNRGSNTIYF
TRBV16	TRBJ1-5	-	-	TGTGCCAGCAGCCAATCGAATGGCGGGGGGAGGCAGCCCCAGCATTTT	CASSQSNGGGRQPQHF
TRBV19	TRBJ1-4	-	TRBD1	TGTGCCAGTAGTCCCGGACAGGGAGGAGCTAATGAAAAACTGTTTTTT	CASSPGQGGANEKLFF
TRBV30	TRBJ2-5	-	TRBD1	TGTGCCTGGAGTCGGCTCACAGGGGTCGGAGAGACCCAGTACTTC	CAWSRLTGVGETQYF
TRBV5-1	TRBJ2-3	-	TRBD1	TGCGCCAGCAGCTTAGGTCCGGGACAGGGGAAAGCAGATACGCAGTATTTT	CASSLGPGQGKADTQYF
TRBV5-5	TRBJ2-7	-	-	TGTGCCAGCAGTCGGGACACCTCCTACGAGCAGTACTTC	CASSRDTSYEQYF
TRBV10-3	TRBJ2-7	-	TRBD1	TGTGCCATCAGCCCCGGGACAGAAACCTACGAGCAGTACTTC	CAISPGTETYEQYF
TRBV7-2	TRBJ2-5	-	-	TGTGCCAGCAGCGCCGCAGGGCAAGGAGAGACCCAGTACTTC	CASSAAGQGETQYF
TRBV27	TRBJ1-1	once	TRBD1	TGTGCCAGCAGTCCCAGACAGGGTGGGACCACTGAAGCTTTCTTT	CASSPRQGGTTEAFF
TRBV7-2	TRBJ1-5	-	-	TGTGCCAGCAGCTTTAATATTCGGCAAGACAGGCGCAATCAGCCCCAGCATTTT	CASSFNIRQDRRNQPQHF
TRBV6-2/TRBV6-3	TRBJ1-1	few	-	TGTGCCAGCAGTTCACTACCGGGAGGGGGGAACACTGAAGCTTTCTTT	CASSSLPGGGNTEAFF
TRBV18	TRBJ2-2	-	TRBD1	TGTGCCAGCTCACTAACCGACAGGGGGCCCACCGGGGAGCTGTTTTTT	CASSLTDRGPTGELFF
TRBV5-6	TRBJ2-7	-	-	TGTGCCAGCAGCTTACAGGGCGACGAGCAGTACTTC	CASSLQGDEQYF
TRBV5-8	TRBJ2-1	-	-	TGTGCCAGCAGCTTAACAGGCTACAATGAGCAGTTCTTC	CASSLTGYNEQFF
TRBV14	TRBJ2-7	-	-	TGTGCCAGCAGCCATGCGGGGAGAGAAGAGCAGTACTTC	CASSHAGREEQYF
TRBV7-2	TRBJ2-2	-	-	TGTGCCAGCAGCTTATCTTCCGTAACGAACACCGGGGAGCTGTTTTTT	CASSLSSVTNTGELFF
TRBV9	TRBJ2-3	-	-	TGTGCCAGCAGCGTCAAGCCTAGCACAGATACGCAGTATTTT	CASSVKPSTDTQYF
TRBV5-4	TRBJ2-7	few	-	TGTGCCAGCAGCTTGGATGGTAGCCACGAGCAGTACTTC	CASSLDGSHEQYF
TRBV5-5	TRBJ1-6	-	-	TGTGCCAGCAGACCCCACTCAGATAGACGACTTTCACCCCTCCACTTT	CASRPHSDRRLSPLHF
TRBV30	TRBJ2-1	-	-	TGTGCCTGGAGTGTATTAACGGGATACGACTCCTACAATGAGCAGTTCTTC	CAWSVLTGYDSYNEQFF
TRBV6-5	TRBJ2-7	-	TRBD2	TGTGCCAGCAGTCCGGGAGGTCCCCTCGCCGAGCAGTACTTC	CASSPGGPLAEQYF
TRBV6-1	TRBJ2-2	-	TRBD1	TGTGCCAGCAGTGCACCGGGACAGTCGAACACCGGGGAGCTGTTTTTT	CASSAPGQSNTGELFF
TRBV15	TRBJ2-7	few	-	TGTGCCACCAGCAGATTGACGGGAGTCTCCTACGAGCAGTACTTC	CATSRLTGVSYEQYF
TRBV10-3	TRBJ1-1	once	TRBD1	TGTGCCATCAGTGAGTCCGGACAGGGAAACACTGAAGCTTTCTTT	CAISESGQGNTEAFF
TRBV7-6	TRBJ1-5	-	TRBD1	TGTGCCAGCAGCTTAGCAGGGGGCCAGTATAGCAATCAGCCCCAGCATTTT	CASSLAGGQYSNQPQHF